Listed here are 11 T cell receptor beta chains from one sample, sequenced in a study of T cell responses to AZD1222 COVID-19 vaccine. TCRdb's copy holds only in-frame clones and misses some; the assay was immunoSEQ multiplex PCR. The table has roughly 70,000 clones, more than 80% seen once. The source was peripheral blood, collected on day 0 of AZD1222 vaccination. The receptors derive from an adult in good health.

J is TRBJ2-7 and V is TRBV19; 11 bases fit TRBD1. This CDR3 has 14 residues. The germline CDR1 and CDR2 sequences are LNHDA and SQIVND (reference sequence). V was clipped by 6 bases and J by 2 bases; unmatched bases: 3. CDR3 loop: CASRDRGRPYEQYF. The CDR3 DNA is TGTGCCAGTAGGGACAGGGGGCGCCCCTACGAGCAGTACTTC.

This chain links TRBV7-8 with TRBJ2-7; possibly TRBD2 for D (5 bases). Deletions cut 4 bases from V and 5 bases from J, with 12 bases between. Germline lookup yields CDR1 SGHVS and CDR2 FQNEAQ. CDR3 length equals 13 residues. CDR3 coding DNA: TGTGCCAGCAGCTCCATCATCGGGGACGAGCAGTACTTC. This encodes CASSSIIGDEQYF.

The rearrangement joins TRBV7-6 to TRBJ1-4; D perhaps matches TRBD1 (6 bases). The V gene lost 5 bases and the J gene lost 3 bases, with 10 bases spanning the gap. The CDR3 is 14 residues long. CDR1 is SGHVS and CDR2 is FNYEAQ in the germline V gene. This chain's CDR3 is CASSPTGPNEKLFF. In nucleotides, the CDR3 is TGTGCCAGCAGCCCGACAGGCCCTAATGAAAAACTGTTTTTT.

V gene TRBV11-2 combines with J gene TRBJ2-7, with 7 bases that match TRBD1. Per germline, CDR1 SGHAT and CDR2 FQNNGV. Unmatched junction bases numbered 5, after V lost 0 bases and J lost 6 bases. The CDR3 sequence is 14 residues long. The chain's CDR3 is CASSLDGRTGEQYF. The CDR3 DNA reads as TGTGCCAGCAGCTTAGATGGTAGGACAGGCGAGCAGTACTTC.

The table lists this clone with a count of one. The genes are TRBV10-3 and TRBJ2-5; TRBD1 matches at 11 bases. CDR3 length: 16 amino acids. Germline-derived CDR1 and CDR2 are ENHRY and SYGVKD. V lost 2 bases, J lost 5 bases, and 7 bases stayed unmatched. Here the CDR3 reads CAISEPPGTGGETQYF. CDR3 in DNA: TGTGCCATCAGTGAGCCGCCCGGGACAGGGGGGGAGACCCAGTACTTC.

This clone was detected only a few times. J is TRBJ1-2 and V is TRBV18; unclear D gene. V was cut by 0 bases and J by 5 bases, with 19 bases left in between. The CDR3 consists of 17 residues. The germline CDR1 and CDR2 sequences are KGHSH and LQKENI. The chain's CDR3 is CASSPPGRQVEGYGYTF. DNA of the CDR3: TGTGCCAGCTCACCACCGGGTAGGCAGGTAGAAGGATATGGCTACACCTTC.

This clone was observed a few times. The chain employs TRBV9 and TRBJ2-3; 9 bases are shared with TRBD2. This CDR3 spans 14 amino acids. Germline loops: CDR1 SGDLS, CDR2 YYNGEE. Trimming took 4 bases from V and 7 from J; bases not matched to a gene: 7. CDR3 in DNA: TGTGCCAGCAGCCCCATGCTAGCGGGGTATACGCAGTATTTT. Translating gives CASSPMLAGYTQYF.

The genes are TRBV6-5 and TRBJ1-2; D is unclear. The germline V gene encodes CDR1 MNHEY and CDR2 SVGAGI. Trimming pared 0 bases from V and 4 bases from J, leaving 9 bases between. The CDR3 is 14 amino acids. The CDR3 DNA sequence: TGTGCCAGCAGTTACTCGGGCGGAGGCTATGGCTACACCTTC. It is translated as CASSYSGGGYGYTF.

CDR3 protein: CAWTYDRGAYEQYF. CDR3 nucleotides: TGTGCCTGGACATATGACAGGGGCGCCTACGAGCAGTACTTC. The V gene is TRBV30, the J gene TRBJ2-7, with 8 bases fitting TRBD1. This CDR3 has 14 amino acids. Germline trimming cut 4 bases from V and 2 bases from J; bases unmatched to any gene: 7. From germline, CDR1 is GTSNPN and CDR2 SVGIG (reference sequence).

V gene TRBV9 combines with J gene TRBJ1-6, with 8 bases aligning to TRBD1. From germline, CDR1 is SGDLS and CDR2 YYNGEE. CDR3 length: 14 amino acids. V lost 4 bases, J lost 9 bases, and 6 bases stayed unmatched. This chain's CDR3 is CASSTLGQGSPLHF. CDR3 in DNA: TGTGCCAGCAGCACCTTAGGACAGGGTTCACCCCTCCACTTT.

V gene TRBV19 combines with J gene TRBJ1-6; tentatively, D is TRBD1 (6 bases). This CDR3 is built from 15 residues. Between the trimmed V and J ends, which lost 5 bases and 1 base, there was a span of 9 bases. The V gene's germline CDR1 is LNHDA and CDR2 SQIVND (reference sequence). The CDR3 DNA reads TGTGCCAGTAGTGACAGGCCTTCCTATAATTCACCCCTCCACTTT. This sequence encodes CASSDRPSYNSPLHF.